One and the same sample provided the 23 T cell receptor beta chains below, sequenced in a study of blood T cell repertoires in COVID-19. Here immunoSEQ multiplex PCR was the method, and the copy in TCRdb shows in-frame clones only, minus some. The sample comprises 150,000 to 250,000 clones, roughly four fifths of which are singletons, and about 12% rests with the top ten. The source material was PBMCs or T cells enriched from blood (not recorded which). Receptor source: a man in his forties or fifties who had recovered from COVID-19.

The V gene is TRBV4-3, the J gene TRBJ1-2, with 10 nucleotides matching TRBD1. V was pared by 2 bases and J by 2 bases, with 8 bases of the junction left unmatched. Germline values: CDR1 LGHNA, CDR2 YSLEER. This CDR3 comprises 17 residues. The CDR3 sequence: CASSQTWGQGINYGYTF. CDR3 bases: TGCGCCAGCAGCCAAACATGGGGACAGGGGATAAACTATGGCTACACCTTC.

This sequence joins TRBV24-1 and TRBJ2-1; 8 nucleotides match TRBD2. Trimming at V came to 7 bases and at J to 6 bases, leaving 10 bases not matched to a gene. CDR1 KGHDR and CDR2 SFDVKD come from the germline V gene. The CDR3 sequence is 15 residues long. The CDR3 coding sequence is TGTGCCACCAGCTCCGTAAATAGCGGGGTCAATGAGCAGTTCTTC. Its translation: CATSSVNSGVNEQFF.

This clone was counted a few times. The J gene is TRBJ2-7, the V gene TRBV2; no reliable D call. The CDR3 runs 13 residues. Germline CDR1 SNHLY, CDR2 FYNNEI. Trimming cost V 6 bases and J 3 bases, with 12 bases left between them. CDR3: CASSRQPNYEQYV. The DNA for the CDR3 is TGTGCCAGCAGCAGACAACCTAACTACGAGCAGTACGTC.

The chain links TRBV3-1 (or the pseudogene TRBV3-2) to TRBJ1-1; a weak D match, TRBD1 (5 bases). Between the trimmed V and J ends, which lost 4 bases and 0 bases, there was a span of 21 bases. Per germline, CDR1 LGHDT and CDR2 YNNKEL (reference sequence). The CDR3 has 18 residues. The CDR3 DNA sequence: TGTGCCAGCAGCCCCCGGAGAGGAGGGTTAGGGGTGAACACTGAAGCTTTCTTT. This codes for CASSPRRGGLGVNTEAFF.

The rearrangement joins TRBV7-6 to TRBJ2-2; D is undetermined. Germline assignment: CDR1 SGHVS and CDR2 FNYEAQ. This CDR3 has 14 residues. Trimming shortened V by 5 bases and J by 0 bases, and 7 bases separated the two germline ends. The CDR3 is CASSPVPNTGELFF. DNA of the CDR3: TGTGCCAGCAGCCCGGTACCGAACACCGGGGAGCTGTTTTTT.

CDR3 in amino acids: CASSYGLATYNEQFF. The CDR3 coding sequence is TGTGCCAGCAGTTACGGACTAGCGACCTACAATGAGCAGTTCTTC. This chain connects TRBV5-4 to TRBJ2-1; 9 positions agree with TRBD2. CDR3 length equals 15 residues. Germline V gene lookup returns CDR1 SGHNT and CDR2 YYREEE (reference sequence). The trim removed 5 bases at V and 2 bases at J, leaving 5 bases unmatched.

The chain uses TRBV5-1 and TRBJ2-5; perhaps TRBD2 as D (6 bases). Looked up from germline, CDR1 is SGHRS and CDR2 is YFSETQ. With 3 bases removed from V and 5 bases from J, the gap between germline ends came to 14 bases. This CDR3 is built from 14 residues. CDR3 sequence: CASSYVGSVETQYF. CDR3 DNA: TGCGCCAGCAGCTATGTCGGGAGCGTCGAGACCCAGTACTTC. Based on the CDR3 plus reference TRBV5-1 and TRBJ2-5, the full variable domain is KAGVTQTPRYLIKTRGQQVTLSCSPISGHRSVSWYQQTPGQGLQFLFEYFSETQRNKGNFPGRFSGRQFSNSRSEMNVSTLELGDSALYLCASSYVGSVETQYFGPGTRLLVL.

The chain employs TRBV18 and TRBJ1-5; weak D call: TRBD1 (6 bases). V was pared by 2 bases and J by 4 bases, with 12 bases between. The CDR3 runs 15 residues. The germline gives CDR1 KGHSH, CDR2 LQKENI. CDR3 region: CASSPSGEGNQPQHF. The CDR3 DNA follows: TGTGCCAGCTCACCATCAGGGGAGGGAAATCAGCCCCAGCATTTT.

The chain joins TRBV7-2 to TRBJ1-5; maybe TRBD1 (5 bases). CDR1 and CDR2 from the germline V gene are SGHTA and FQGNSA. This CDR3 is built from 16 residues. V lost 3 bases and J 1 base, leaving 13 bases between the germline ends. The CDR3 loop reads CASSFLSGFSNQPQHF. The DNA of the CDR3 is TGTGCCAGCAGCTTCCTCTCAGGGTTCAGCAATCAGCCCCAGCATTTT. Based on the CDR3 plus reference TRBV7-2 and TRBJ1-5, the full variable domain is GAGVSQSPSNKVTEKGKDVELRCDPISGHTALYWYRQSLGQGLEFLIYFQGNSAPDKSGLPSDRFSAERTGGSVSTLTIQRTQQEDSAVYLCASSFLSGFSNQPQHFGDGTRLSIL.

The chain carries TRBV29-1 and TRBJ2-2; 7 bases agree with TRBD1. The germline CDR1 and CDR2 sequences are SQVTM and ANQGSEA. Trimming took 5 bases from V and 0 from J; bases not matched to a gene: 3. The CDR3 length is 14 residues. CDR3 sequence (DNA): TGCAGCGTTACAGGGGCTCCGAACACCGGGGAGCTGTTTTTT. Protein: CSVTGAPNTGELFF.

This clone was counted a few times. The V and J genes are TRBV16 and TRBJ2-5, with 8 bases aligning to TRBD1. The CDR3 is 17 residues long. Trimming cost V 1 base and J 0 bases; bases outside gene matches: 7. The germline CDR1 and CDR2 sequences are KGHSY and FQNENV. The CDR3 here is CASSQFEGQAYQETQYF. For the CDR3, the DNA is TGTGCCAGCAGCCAATTCGAGGGACAGGCGTACCAAGAGACCCAGTACTTC.

V usage is TRBV5-5 and J usage is TRBJ1-4; 7 bases line up with TRBD1. Per germline, CDR1 SGHKS and CDR2 YYEKEE (reference sequence). This CDR3 comprises 15 residues. Trimming removed 0 bases from V and 4 bases from J; junction bases left unmatched: 3. The CDR3 DNA reads TGTGCCAGCAGCTTGGGAGGACAGGTTAATGAAAAACTGTTTTTT. Translating gives CASSLGGQVNEKLFF.

A single count supports this clone. Mismatch with germline at one junction end may stem from a read error. The chain has TRBV28 and TRBJ1-1; D not resolved. Per the germline V gene, CDR1 is MDHEN and CDR2 is SYDVKM. This CDR3 region has 11 residues. In nucleotides, the CDR3 is TGCGCAACAGCCCGAAACACTGAAGCTTTCTTT. Amino acid sequence: CATARNTEAFF.

The CDR3 bases are TGTGCCAGCAGCGTCGTTAGCACAGATACGCAGTATTTT. It encodes CASSVVSTDTQYF. The chain carries TRBV9 and TRBJ2-3; D unresolved. The CDR3 is made up of 13 amino acids. V was trimmed by 2 bases and J by 0 bases, leaving 4 bases between them. Germline lookup yields CDR1 SGDLS and CDR2 YYNGEE.

The CDR3 loop is CASSLVSGQGQPQHF. The DNA of the CDR3 is TGTGCCAGTAGTCTAGTCTCAGGGCAGGGTCAGCCCCAGCATTTT. The chain is built from TRBV19 and TRBJ1-5; the D gene is possibly TRBD1 (5 bases). The CDR3 is made up of 15 amino acids. Germline V gives CDR1 LNHDA, CDR2 SQIVND (reference sequence). The V end was cut by 5 bases, the J end by 6 bases, with 17 bases between.

V is TRBV5-5 and J is TRBJ2-7; D is perhaps TRBD1 (5 bases). CDR3 size: 13 residues. Per the germline V gene, CDR1 is SGHKS and CDR2 is YYEKEE (reference sequence). The germline V and J ends were trimmed by 4 bases and 2 bases, with 10 bases remaining between them. CDR3 in amino acids: CASSRGHTYEQYF. The CDR3 DNA is TGTGCCAGCAGCAGGGGCCATACCTACGAGCAGTACTTC.

In nucleotides, the CDR3 is TGTGCCAGCAGCCCGCGACAGGGGAACACTGAAGCTTTCTTT. This gives the protein CASSPRQGNTEAFF. The chain combines TRBV14 with TRBJ1-1, with TRBD1 identical over 7 bases. The CDR3 is made up of 14 amino acids. Unmatched junction bases numbered 3, after V lost 4 bases and J lost 1 base. Germline V gives CDR1 SGHDN, CDR2 FVKESK.

The gene calls are TRBV14 and TRBJ2-7, with 7 bases that match TRBD1. The V gene end was trimmed by 2 bases and the J gene end by 5 bases; junction bases not matched to a gene: 3. The CDR3 is 13 amino acids. Germline V gene data show CDR1 as SGHDN and CDR2 as FVKESK. CDR3: CASSQTGVHEQYV. The CDR3 DNA reads TGTGCCAGCAGCCAAACAGGGGTCCACGAGCAGTACGTC.

With respect to this clone: Other nucleotide sequences in the sample specify the same CDR3. The chain joins TRBV4-1 to TRBJ1-1, with TRBD1 matching over 10 bases. CDR1 is MGHRA and CDR2 is YSYEKL in the germline V gene. This CDR3 has 16 residues. V lost 0 bases, J lost 1 base, and 2 bases stayed unmatched. The CDR3 coding sequence is TGCGCCAGCAGCCAAGACCGGGACAGGGGGAACACTGAAGCTTTCTTT. This codes for CASSQDRDRGNTEAFF.

This clone turned up a few times. The chain links TRBV7-6 to TRBJ1-2; 7 bases are a match to TRBD1. Germline assignment: CDR1 SGHVS and CDR2 FNYEAQ. Trimming at V came to 3 bases and at J to 4 bases, leaving 5 bases not matched to a gene. This CDR3 has 14 amino acids. The CDR3 DNA follows: TGTGCCAGCAGCTTCAATACAGGGGCCTATGGCTACACCTTC. Amino acids: CASSFNTGAYGYTF.

The chain has TRBV5-1 and TRBJ1-2; D not resolved. Trimming stripped 0 bases from V and 2 bases from J, with 8 bases between. Germline-derived CDR1 and CDR2 are SGHRS and YFSETQ. This CDR3 region has 14 residues. The CDR3 sequence is CASSLGQSNYGYTF. The CDR3 DNA is TGCGCCAGCAGCTTGGGTCAGTCGAACTATGGCTACACCTTC. The whole variable domain, filled in from reference TRBV5-1 and TRBJ1-2, reads KAGVTQTPRYLIKTRGQQVTLSCSPISGHRSVSWYQQTPGQGLQFLFEYFSETQRNKGNFPGRFSGRQFSNSRSEMNVSTLELGDSALYLCASSLGQSNYGYTFGSGTRLTVV.

This rearrangement joins TRBV9 to TRBJ2-1, with D possibly TRBD1 on 5 matching bases. The CDR3 is 12 residues long. Germline V gene sequence: CDR1 SGDLS, CDR2 YYNGEE. V was pared by 5 bases and J by 7 bases, with 10 bases between. CDR3 sequence: CASSRGLNEQFF. CDR3 DNA: TGTGCCAGCAGTAGGGGTCTGAATGAGCAGTTCTTC.

The chain joins TRBV2 to TRBJ1-1; perhaps TRBD1 as D (5 bases). V was pared by 2 bases and J by 6 bases, with 10 bases between. The CDR3 sequence is 13 residues long. CDR1 and CDR2 (germline): SNHLY, FYNNEI. This CDR3 reads CASSELSGPEAFF. Here the CDR3 DNA reads TGTGCCAGCAGTGAACTGTCAGGGCCTGAAGCTTTCTTT.